One and the same sample provided the 28 T cell receptor beta chains below, sequenced in a study of T cell changes during pregnancy in multiple sclerosis. Profiled with immunoSEQ multiplex PCR; TCRdb holds only in-frame clones, not every one. This table holds around 42,000 clones, about 90% found once. Material: CD4+ T cells from peripheral blood mononuclear cells, obtained in the second trimester of pregnancy. Receptors originate from a female donor in good health, enrolled as a control in a pregnancy study.

The chain employs TRBV6-1 and TRBJ2-6; 7 nucleotides line up with TRBD1. This CDR3 is 18 amino acids long. J lost 0 bases, V lost 4 bases, and 9 bases had no gene match. CDR1 MNHNS and CDR2 SASEGT come from the germline V gene. In DNA, the CDR3 is TGTGCCAGCAGTGGAGTCGGGACAGTGAACTCTGGGGCCAACGTCCTGACTTTC. This encodes CASSGVGTVNSGANVLTF.

The chain carries TRBV15 and TRBJ1-5; no clear D gene. Germline CDR1 LNHNV, CDR2 YYDKDF (reference sequence). Trimming took off 7 bases at V and 0 bases at J, with 10 bases between the two ends. The CDR3 runs 14 residues. The CDR3 bases are TGTGCCACCACCGACGGGTATAGCAATCAGCCCCAGCATTTT. This translates into CATTDGYSNQPQHF.

The chain has TRBV18 and TRBJ1-2; tentatively, D is TRBD1 (5 bases). The CDR3 runs to 14 residues. Germline CDR1 is KGHSH and CDR2 is LQKENI. V was shortened by 3 bases and J by 2 bases, with 10 bases between the two germline ends. For the CDR3, the DNA is TGTGCCAGCTCACCGGGCGGGGGAAACTATGGCTACACCTTC. Amino acids: CASSPGGGNYGYTF.

In the case of this clone: A read error may account for a junction end that differs from germline. The chain has TRBV5-4 and TRBJ2-5; 9 bases are a match to TRBD1. This CDR3 contains 17 residues. The germline CDR1 and CDR2 sequences are SGHNT and YYREEE (reference sequence). CDR3 coding DNA: TGTACCAGCAGCTCAATAGAATGGACAGGGGACCAAGAGACCCAGTACTTC. It encodes CTSSSIEWTGDQETQYF. The full variable domain, rest sourced from reference TRBV5-4 and TRBJ2-5, is ETGVTQSPTHLIKTRGQQVTLRCSSQSGHNTVSWYQQALGQGPQFIFQYYREEENGRGNFPPRFSGLQFPNYSSELNVNALELDDSALYLCTSSSIEWTGDQETQYFGPGTRLLVL.

The chain links TRBV11-2 to TRBJ2-7; TRBD1 agrees at 11 bases. This CDR3 comprises 13 residues. The trim removed 6 bases at V and 6 bases at J, leaving 4 bases unmatched. CDR1 SGHAT and CDR2 FQNNGV come from the germline V gene. The CDR3 sequence is CASSPGTGGEQYF. The CDR3 DNA follows: TGTGCCAGCAGTCCCGGGACAGGGGGCGAGCAGTACTTC.

The rearrangement joins TRBV4-3 to TRBJ2-5, with a tentative D call TRBD1 (5 bases). The germline CDR1 and CDR2 sequences are LGHNA and YSLEER. This CDR3 region has 14 residues. V was cut by 0 bases and J by 4 bases, with 9 bases left in between. The CDR3 protein is CASSQEGPRETQYF. DNA for the CDR3: TGCGCCAGCAGCCAAGAGGGGCCTCGAGAGACCCAGTACTTC.

The genes are TRBV5-1 and TRBJ2-7, with TRBD2 matching 10 bases. Looked up from germline, CDR1 is SGHRS and CDR2 is YFSETQ. V lost 0 bases, J lost 9 bases, and 9 bases stayed unmatched. The length of the CDR3 is 15 residues. The CDR3 protein is CASSLETSGAGVQYF. The CDR3 DNA reads TGCGCCAGCAGCTTGGAAACTAGCGGGGCGGGCGTGCAGTACTTC.

The chain uses TRBV5-6 and TRBJ2-1; weak D call: TRBD2 (5 bases). The CDR3 loop spans 15 amino acids. Per the germline V gene, CDR1 is SGHDT and CDR2 is YYEEEE. V lost 2 bases to trimming and J lost 4 bases, with 13 bases between them. The CDR3 is CASSLLLSGYNEQFF. The CDR3 region has the DNA TGTGCCAGCAGCTTACTCCTCAGCGGATACAATGAGCAGTTCTTC. The variable domain in full, completed from reference TRBV5-6 and TRBJ2-1, reads DAGVTQSPTHLIKTRGQQVTLRCSPKSGHDTVSWYQQALGQGPQFIFQYYEEEERQRGNFPDRFSGHQFPNYSSELNVNALLLGDSALYLCASSLLLSGYNEQFFGPGTRLTVL.

CDR3 region: CASGLAGGKLETQYF. The CDR3 coding sequence is TGTGCCAGCGGGTTAGCGGGGGGGAAATTGGAGACCCAGTACTTC. This sequence joins TRBV6-1 and TRBJ2-5; 11 bases agree with TRBD2. CDR3 length: 15 amino acids. The germline gives CDR1 MNHNS, CDR2 SASEGT. V shed 8 bases and J 5 bases; nucleotides not matched to a gene: 10.

The rearrangement links TRBV27 to TRBJ1-2, with D hard to call. CDR1 and CDR2 from the germline V gene are MNHEY and SMNVEV (reference sequence). The CDR3 covers 14 residues. V was trimmed by 5 bases and J by 4 bases, leaving 14 bases between them. CDR3 in DNA: TGTGCCAGCAGTCAACTAATTCACCCCTATGGCTACACCTTC. It codes for CASSQLIHPYGYTF.

The chain carries TRBV19 and TRBJ1-2; a possible D gene is TRBD1 (6 bases). The germline gives CDR1 LNHDA, CDR2 SQIVND (reference sequence). This CDR3 is 16 amino acids long. Trimming pared 7 bases from V and 8 bases from J, leaving 26 bases between. The CDR3 DNA reads TGTGCCAGTACTGGGGGGGGCAGGGTTTCTTCTTGGGGCTACACCTTC. It encodes CASTGGGRVSSWGYTF.

This rearrangement joins TRBV7-2 to TRBJ1-5; unclear D gene. Germline-derived CDR1 and CDR2 are SGHTA and FQGNSA. This CDR3 is 13 amino acids long. V was trimmed by 1 base and J by 3 bases, leaving 4 bases between them. The CDR3 DNA reads TGTGCCAGCAGCTTAGACAACAATCAGCCCCAGCATTTT. It yields the protein CASSLDNNQPQHF.

The chain carries TRBV11-2 and TRBJ2-1; D gene uncertain. V gave up 1 base and J gave up 6 bases, with 10 bases separating them. Germline V CDR1 and CDR2: SGHAT, FQNNGV. The CDR3 consists of 14 residues. The CDR3, as DNA: TGTGCCAGCAGCTTAGCGAACCGAGCCAATGAGCAGTTCTTC. Translating it yields CASSLANRANEQFF.

The rearrangement joins TRBV28 to TRBJ2-7; TRBD2 agrees at 13 bases. V shed 3 bases, J shed 2 bases, and the junction held 7 bases outside the gene matches. This CDR3 comprises 17 residues. Germline V gene lookup returns CDR1 MDHEN and CDR2 SYDVKM. The CDR3 region has the DNA TGTGCCAGCAGTTTTGGCCTACTAGCGGGAGGGCCCTACGAGCAGTACTTC. It encodes CASSFGLLAGGPYEQYF.

A note on this clone: The same CDR3 also results from other DNA sequences found in this sample. The CDR3 sequence is CASRPTGGSNQPQHF. In nucleotides, the CDR3 is TGTGCCAGCAGGCCGACAGGGGGGAGCAATCAGCCCCAGCATTTT. This sequence joins TRBV6-5 and TRBJ1-5; 9 bases match TRBD1. The CDR3 is made up of 15 amino acids. V lost 6 bases to trimming and J lost 1 base; unmatched junction nucleotides: 4. The germline CDR1 and CDR2 sequences are MNHEY and SVGAGI.

The chain combines TRBV5-4 with TRBJ2-5; 10 bases line up with TRBD2. The CDR3 is made up of 16 amino acids. Trimming at V came to 4 bases and at J to 4 bases, leaving 10 bases not matched to a gene. Per germline, CDR1 SGHNT and CDR2 YYREEE (reference sequence). The CDR3 DNA follows: TGTGCCAGCAGCGCTAGCGGGAGAGGAGGCGGAGAGACCCAGTACTTC. Translated, it gives CASSASGRGGGETQYF.

This chain connects TRBV27 to TRBJ1-1; D remains unclear. The germline gives CDR1 MNHEY, CDR2 SMNVEV (reference sequence). Between the trimmed V and J ends, which lost 5 bases and 1 base, there was a span of 17 bases. There are 16 residues in the CDR3. CDR3 sequence (DNA): TGTGCCAGCAGTCCTCGGGCTACCGGGAAGAACACTGAAGCTTTCTTT. Amino acids: CASSPRATGKNTEAFF.

DNA of the CDR3: TGTGCCAGCAGTTACCAGGGGCGGGAGTGGGAGCAGTACTTC. This encodes CASSYQGREWEQYF. The V and J genes are TRBV6-5 and TRBJ2-7; D perhaps matches TRBD2 (7 bases). CDR3 length: 14 amino acids. The germline V gene encodes CDR1 MNHEY and CDR2 SVGAGI. Trimming took off 2 bases at V and 7 bases at J, with 15 bases between the two ends.

The chain links TRBV4-1 to TRBJ2-6; 8 bases match TRBD1. Germline loops: CDR1 MGHRA, CDR2 YSYEKL. Trimming removed 0 bases from V and 4 bases from J; junction bases left unmatched: 17. This CDR3 is built from 21 residues. CDR3 sequence: CASSQDILLGQGVWGANVLTF. As DNA, the CDR3 is TGCGCCAGCAGCCAAGATATATTACTTGGACAGGGAGTGTGGGGGGCCAACGTCCTGACTTTC.

The J gene is TRBJ2-7, the V gene TRBV7-2, with 9 bases matching TRBD2. The CDR3 runs 16 residues. With 5 bases clipped from V and 1 base from J, the junction kept 9 bases outside the gene matches. From germline, CDR1 is SGHTA and CDR2 FQGNSA. CDR3 loop: CASSPWGSGSSYEQYF. The CDR3 region has the DNA TGTGCCAGCAGCCCCTGGGGTAGCGGGAGTTCCTACGAGCAGTACTTC. Drawing the rest from reference TRBV7-2 and TRBJ2-7, the complete variable domain is GAGVSQSPSNKVTEKGKDVELRCDPISGHTALYWYRQSLGQGLEFLIYFQGNSAPDKSGLPSDRFSAERTGGSVSTLTIQRTQQEDSAVYLCASSPWGSGSSYEQYFGPGTRLTVT.

The gene calls are TRBV10-3 and TRBJ2-7, with D perhaps matching TRBD1 (5 bases). Trimming took 6 bases from V and 6 from J, leaving 9 bases between them. The CDR3 covers 11 residues. The germline V gene encodes CDR1 ENHRY and CDR2 SYGVKD. The CDR3 is CAISQGREQYF. CDR3 nucleotide sequence: TGTGCCATCAGCCAGGGCCGCGAGCAGTACTTC.

The chain is built from TRBV4-1 and TRBJ2-1, with 10 bases identical to TRBD1. The germline V gene encodes CDR1 MGHRA and CDR2 YSYEKL. CDR3 length: 14 residues. Losses at the gene ends were 4 bases for V and 7 bases for J; bases not matched to a gene: 4. The CDR3 reads CASSPTGGMNEQFF. The CDR3 DNA sequence: TGCGCCAGCAGCCCGACAGGGGGCATGAATGAGCAGTTCTTC.

The chain links TRBV10-3 to TRBJ1-5, with 8 nucleotides matching TRBD1. Unmatched junction bases numbered 12, after V lost 5 bases and J lost 0 bases. The CDR3 has 18 residues. Germline V gene data show CDR1 as ENHRY and CDR2 as SYGVKD. The CDR3 nucleotides read TGTGCCATCAGTCAGGACAGGGCACCCAGCGATAGCAATCAGCCCCAGCATTTT. Protein product: CAISQDRAPSDSNQPQHF.

The V and J genes are TRBV20-1 and TRBJ2-1; TRBD2 aligns across 7 bases. CDR3 length: 11 amino acids. The germline V gene encodes CDR1 DFQATT and CDR2 SNEGSKA (reference sequence). The J segment lost 15 bases and the V segment lost 1 base, leaving 6 bases of the junction unmatched. Written as DNA, the CDR3 is TGCAGTGCTAGAGCCGCCAGGGAGGGGTTCTTC. Protein sequence: CSARAAREGFF.

This chain connects TRBV9 to TRBJ1-3, with no clear D. Trimming took 3 bases from V and 1 from J, leaving 14 bases between them. Per the germline V gene, CDR1 is SGDLS and CDR2 is YYNGEE. This CDR3 is built from 16 residues. The CDR3 bases are TGTGCCAGCAGCGCGCCGGGTCTTATTTCTGGAAACACCATATATTTT. Protein sequence: CASSAPGLISGNTIYF.

The chain uses TRBV19 and TRBJ1-1, with D possibly being TRBD1 (5 bases). The CDR3 is 14 amino acids. Looked up from germline, CDR1 is LNHDA and CDR2 is SQIVND (reference sequence). V lost 3 bases and J 4 bases, leaving 12 bases between the germline ends. The CDR3 sequence is CASSIGGGGTEAFF. The CDR3 DNA reads as TGTGCCAGTAGTATCGGCGGCGGGGGCACTGAAGCTTTCTTT.

The count of this clone is one. This chain links TRBV10-3 with TRBJ2-1; the match to TRBD2 covers 7 bases. The V gene end was trimmed by 6 bases and the J gene end by 8 bases; junction bases not matched to a gene: 13. Germline V CDR1 and CDR2: ENHRY, SYGVKD. CDR3 length: 15 amino acids. The CDR3 sequence is CAIRRVAGERDEQFF. CDR3 nucleotides: TGTGCCATCAGGAGGGTTGCGGGAGAGAGGGATGAGCAGTTCTTC.

This clone was counted once. The V call is TRBV2, the J call TRBJ2-1, with TRBD2 identical over 8 bases. Germline loops: CDR1 SNHLY, CDR2 FYNNEI. CDR3 length equals 13 residues. The ends lost 7 bases at V and 4 bases at J; junction bases unmatched: 3. Here the CDR3 reads CASNAGGYNEQFF. The CDR3 DNA is TGTGCCAGCAACGCGGGGGGATACAATGAGCAGTTCTTC.